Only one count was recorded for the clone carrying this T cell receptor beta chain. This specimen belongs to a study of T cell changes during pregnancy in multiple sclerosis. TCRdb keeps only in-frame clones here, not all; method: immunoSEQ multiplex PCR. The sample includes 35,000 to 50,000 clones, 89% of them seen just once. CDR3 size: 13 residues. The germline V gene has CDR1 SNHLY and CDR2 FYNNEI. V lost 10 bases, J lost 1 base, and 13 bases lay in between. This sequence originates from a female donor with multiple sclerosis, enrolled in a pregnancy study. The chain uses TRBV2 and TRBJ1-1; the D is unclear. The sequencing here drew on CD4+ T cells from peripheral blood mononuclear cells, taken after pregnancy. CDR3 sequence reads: CAIFSYRNTEAFF. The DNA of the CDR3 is TGTGCCATCTTTTCGTACAGGAACACTGAAGCTTTCTTT.